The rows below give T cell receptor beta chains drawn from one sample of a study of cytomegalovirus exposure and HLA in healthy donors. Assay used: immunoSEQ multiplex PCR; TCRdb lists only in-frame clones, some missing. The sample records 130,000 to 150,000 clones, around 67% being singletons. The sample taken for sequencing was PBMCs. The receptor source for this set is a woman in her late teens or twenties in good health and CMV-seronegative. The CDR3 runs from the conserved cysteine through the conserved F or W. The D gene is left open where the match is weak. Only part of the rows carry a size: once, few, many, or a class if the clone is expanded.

CDR3aa: CASSLGQVTDTQYF
CDR3nt: TGCGCCAGCAGCTTGGGGCAGGTCACAGATACGCAGTATTTT
j_gene: TRBJ2-3
d_gene: .
len: 14
abundance: .
v_gene: TRBV5-1

CDR3aa: CASSLDVAGGFAYNEQFF
CDR3nt: TGTGCCAGCAGCTTAGATGTGGCGGGAGGGTTCGCCTACAATGAGCAGTTCTTC
j_gene: TRBJ2-1
d_gene: TRBD2
len: 18
abundance: .
v_gene: TRBV11-3

CDR3aa: CASSLFAAISDTQYF
CDR3nt: TGTGCCAGCAGCCTATTCGCGGCTATTTCTGATACGCAGTATTTT
j_gene: TRBJ2-3
d_gene: .
len: 15
abundance: .
v_gene: TRBV7-9

CDR3aa: CASSVTGTGGYEQYF
CDR3nt: TGCGCCAGCAGCGTCACCGGGACAGGGGGCTACGAGCAGTACTTC
j_gene: TRBJ2-7
d_gene: TRBD1
len: 15
abundance: .
v_gene: TRBV4-3

CDR3aa: CATSRGQGAQSNEQFF
CDR3nt: TGTGCCACCAGCAGGGGACAGGGGGCTCAAAGCAATGAGCAGTTCTTC
j_gene: TRBJ2-1
d_gene: TRBD1
len: 16
abundance: .
v_gene: TRBV15

CDR3aa: CASSPWGGTYEQYF
CDR3nt: TGTGCCAGCAGTCCCTGGGGCGGAACCTACGAGCAGTACTTC
j_gene: TRBJ2-7
d_gene: .
len: 14
abundance: .
v_gene: TRBV27

CDR3aa: CASSLGQGAGVKGYTF
CDR3nt: TGTGCCAGCAGCCTAGGACAGGGGGCAGGAGTTAAAGGCTACACCTTC
j_gene: TRBJ1-2
d_gene: TRBD1
len: 16
abundance: .
v_gene: TRBV5-6

CDR3aa: CASSVPGSYEQYF
CDR3nt: TGTGCCAGCAGTGTTCCAGGCTCCTACGAGCAGTACTTC
j_gene: TRBJ2-7
d_gene: .
len: 13
abundance: .
v_gene: TRBV2

CDR3aa: CASSFQGPSTDTQYF
CDR3nt: TGTGCCAGCAGTTTCCAGGGCCCTAGCACAGATACGCAGTATTTT
j_gene: TRBJ2-3
d_gene: .
len: 15
abundance: .
v_gene: TRBV13

CDR3aa: CASTPGGVGAEAFF
CDR3nt: TGTGCCAGCACCCCCGGGGGGGTAGGCGCTGAAGCTTTCTTT
j_gene: TRBJ1-1
d_gene: .
len: 14
abundance: .
v_gene: TRBV28

CDR3aa: CASRYGLAGGLQETQYF
CDR3nt: TGCGCCAGCAGATATGGACTAGCGGGAGGCCTTCAAGAGACCCAGTACTTC
j_gene: TRBJ2-5
d_gene: TRBD2
len: 17
abundance: .
v_gene: TRBV5-1

CDR3aa: CSVRDTYTDTQYF
CDR3nt: TGCAGCGTTCGGGACACCTACACAGATACGCAGTATTTT
j_gene: TRBJ2-3
d_gene: .
len: 13
abundance: .
v_gene: TRBV29-1

CDR3aa: CASGLDGGGYTF
CDR3nt: TGTGCTAGTGGTTTGGATGGGGGCGGCTACACCTTC
j_gene: TRBJ1-2
d_gene: .
len: 12
abundance: .
v_gene: TRBV12-5

CDR3aa: CASSPLITLSATNEKLFF
CDR3nt: TGTGCCAGCAGCCCTCTTATTACCCTATCGGCAACTAATGAAAAACTGTTTTTT
j_gene: TRBJ1-4
d_gene: .
len: 18
abundance: .
v_gene: TRBV7-8

CDR3aa: CASSLQGGKNTEAFF
CDR3nt: TGTGCCAGCAGTCTCCAGGGAGGGAAGAACACTGAAGCTTTCTTT
j_gene: TRBJ1-1
d_gene: .
len: 15
abundance: .
v_gene: TRBV6-1

CDR3aa: CASTNLGSPLHF
CDR3nt: TGTGCCAGCACTAACCTCGGTTCACCCCTCCACTTT
j_gene: TRBJ1-6
d_gene: .
len: 12
abundance: once
v_gene: TRBV6-5

CDR3aa: CASSLEGRGAKYGYTF
CDR3nt: TGTGCCAGCAGCTTAGAAGGCCGGGGGGCGAAGTATGGCTACACCTTC
j_gene: TRBJ1-2
d_gene: .
len: 16
abundance: .
v_gene: TRBV11-3

CDR3aa: CASRGTGGIANEKLFF
CDR3nt: TGTGCCAGTAGAGGGACAGGGGGGATTGCTAATGAAAAACTGTTTTTT
j_gene: TRBJ1-4
d_gene: TRBD1
len: 16
abundance: once
v_gene: TRBV19

CDR3aa: CASRPTGRSYNEQFF
CDR3nt: TGCGCCAGCAGACCTACAGGGCGCTCCTACAATGAGCAGTTCTTC
j_gene: TRBJ2-1
d_gene: .
len: 15
abundance: .
v_gene: TRBV5-1

CDR3aa: CASSLAWREASSYNEQFF
CDR3nt: TGCGCCAGCAGCTTGGCTTGGCGGGAGGCGAGCTCCTACAATGAGCAGTTCTTC
j_gene: TRBJ2-1
d_gene: TRBD2
len: 18
abundance: .
v_gene: TRBV5-1

CDR3aa: CASSPGTSHNEQFF
CDR3nt: TGTGCCAGCAGCCCCGGGACTTCACACAATGAGCAGTTCTTC
j_gene: TRBJ2-1
d_gene: .
len: 14
abundance: .
v_gene: TRBV9

CDR3aa: CASSLDSTEAFF
CDR3nt: TGTGCCAGCAGCTTAGACAGCACTGAAGCTTTCTTT
j_gene: TRBJ1-1
d_gene: .
len: 12
abundance: .
v_gene: TRBV11-3

CDR3aa: CASSPLRPYNQPQHF
CDR3nt: TGTGCCAGCAGTCCCTTGAGGCCGTACAATCAGCCCCAGCATTTT
j_gene: TRBJ1-5
d_gene: .
len: 15
abundance: .
v_gene: TRBV27

CDR3aa: CASSDWSTNEKLFF
CDR3nt: TGTGCCAGCAGTGATTGGAGCACTAATGAAAAACTGTTTTTT
j_gene: TRBJ1-4
d_gene: .
len: 14
abundance: .
v_gene: TRBV2

CDR3aa: CASSAGTSGANEQFF
CDR3nt: TGTGCCAGCAGTGCCGGGACTAGCGGAGCCAATGAGCAGTTCTTC
j_gene: TRBJ2-1
d_gene: TRBD2
len: 15
abundance: .
v_gene: TRBV6-4

CDR3aa: CASSPGLGGTNEQFF
CDR3nt: TGCGCCAGCAGCCCAGGACTAGGAGGGACAAATGAGCAGTTCTTC
j_gene: TRBJ2-1
d_gene: .
len: 15
abundance: few
v_gene: TRBV4-3

CDR3aa: CASRLAGGDNEQFF
CDR3nt: TGTGCCAGCAGACTAGCGGGGGGGGACAATGAGCAGTTCTTC
j_gene: TRBJ2-1
d_gene: TRBD2
len: 14
abundance: .
v_gene: TRBV6-1

CDR3aa: CASSYAGDRRNEKLFF
CDR3nt: TGTGCCAGCAGTTACGCGGGGGACAGGCGAAATGAAAAACTGTTTTTT
j_gene: TRBJ1-4
d_gene: TRBD1
len: 16
abundance: .
v_gene: TRBV6-5

CDR3aa: CASSLTGNYNEQFF
CDR3nt: TGTGCCAGCAGTTTGACAGGGAACTACAATGAGCAGTTCTTC
j_gene: TRBJ2-1
d_gene: TRBD1
len: 14
abundance: once
v_gene: TRBV6-6

CDR3aa: CASSHSGTPNEKLFF
CDR3nt: TGCGCCAGCAGTCATTCCGGGACACCTAATGAAAAACTGTTTTTT
j_gene: TRBJ1-4
d_gene: .
len: 15
abundance: .
v_gene: TRBV23-1

CDR3aa: CASSLGVEGVRTEAFF
CDR3nt: TGTGCCAGCAGCTTAGGGGTTGAGGGGGTGAGGACTGAAGCTTTCTTT
j_gene: TRBJ1-1
d_gene: .
len: 16
abundance: .
v_gene: TRBV7-9

CDR3aa: CASSQAPQGLYDEQFF
CDR3nt: TGCGCCAGCAGCCAAGCTCCCCAGGGGCTGTACGATGAGCAGTTCTTC
j_gene: TRBJ2-1
d_gene: .
len: 16
abundance: .
v_gene: TRBV4-1

CDR3aa: CASGAAGRTDTQYF
CDR3nt: TGTGCCAGCGGGGCGGCAGGCCGCACAGATACGCAGTATTTT
j_gene: TRBJ2-3
d_gene: .
len: 14
abundance: few
v_gene: TRBV6-6

CDR3aa: CASSTPQTGGGEQFF
CDR3nt: TGTGCCAGTAGTACTCCCCAGACAGGGGGCGGTGAGCAGTTCTTC
j_gene: TRBJ2-1
d_gene: TRBD1
len: 15
abundance: .
v_gene: TRBV19

CDR3aa: CASRYTENRVYEQYF
CDR3nt: TGTGCCAGCAGATATACGGAGAACAGGGTCTACGAGCAGTACTTC
j_gene: TRBJ2-7
d_gene: .
len: 15
abundance: .
v_gene: TRBV7-2

CDR3aa: CASSGGTSTYLDTQYF
CDR3nt: TGTGCCAGCAGCGGCGGGACTTCAACCTACCTAGATACGCAGTATTTT
j_gene: TRBJ2-3
d_gene: .
len: 16
abundance: .
v_gene: TRBV5-5

CDR3aa: CAISRYQDSTEAFF
CDR3nt: TGTGCCATCAGCCGTTACCAAGACAGCACTGAAGCTTTCTTT
j_gene: TRBJ1-1
d_gene: .
len: 14
abundance: .
v_gene: TRBV10-3

CDR3aa: CSVGSGRDTGELFF
CDR3nt: TGCAGCGTTGGGAGCGGGAGGGACACCGGGGAGCTGTTTTTT
j_gene: TRBJ2-2
d_gene: TRBD2
len: 14
abundance: .
v_gene: TRBV29-1

CDR3aa: CASSFFRGVETQYF
CDR3nt: TGTGCCAGCAGCTTTTTTCGGGGGGTAGAGACCCAGTACTTC
j_gene: TRBJ2-5
d_gene: TRBD2
len: 14
abundance: few
v_gene: TRBV7-2

CDR3aa: CASSVARGSYNEQFF
CDR3nt: TGTGCCAGCAGCGTAGCTCGCGGATCCTACAATGAGCAGTTCTTC
j_gene: TRBJ2-1
d_gene: .
len: 15
abundance: .
v_gene: TRBV9

CDR3aa: CASSLERGRVTGELFF
CDR3nt: TGTGCCAGCAGCTTAGAGAGGGGGCGAGTCACCGGGGAGCTGTTTTTT
j_gene: TRBJ2-2
d_gene: TRBD1
len: 16
abundance: .
v_gene: TRBV7-9

CDR3aa: CASKGSGYSDGYTF
CDR3nt: TGTGCCAGCAAGGGTTCGGGGTACTCGGATGGCTACACCTTC
j_gene: TRBJ1-2
d_gene: .
len: 14
abundance: once
v_gene: TRBV27

CDR3aa: CASMVRGGSGFEAFF
CDR3nt: TGTGCCAGCATGGTTAGAGGCGGGTCAGGATTTGAAGCTTTCTTT
j_gene: TRBJ1-1
d_gene: .
len: 15
abundance: .
v_gene: TRBV6-4

CDR3aa: CASAAPRGASTGELFF
CDR3nt: TGTGCCAGCGCCGCGCCCAGGGGGGCGAGCACCGGGGAGCTGTTTTTT
j_gene: TRBJ2-2
d_gene: .
len: 16
abundance: few
v_gene: TRBV5-4

CDR3aa: CASSSTRSAGNTIYF
CDR3nt: TGTGCCAGCAGCTCGACAAGGTCTGCTGGAAACACCATATATTTT
j_gene: TRBJ1-3
d_gene: .
len: 15
abundance: .
v_gene: TRBV7-2

CDR3aa: CASSPGGRTEAFF
CDR3nt: TGTGCCAGCAGTCCAGGGGGAAGGACTGAAGCTTTCTTT
j_gene: TRBJ1-1
d_gene: TRBD1
len: 13
abundance: .
v_gene: TRBV7-9

CDR3aa: CASSLGGSQQETQYF
CDR3nt: TGTGCCAGCAGCTTGGGAGGGAGCCAGCAAGAGACCCAGTACTTC
j_gene: TRBJ2-5
d_gene: .
len: 15
abundance: .
v_gene: TRBV5-4

CDR3aa: CASSVQATANYGYTF
CDR3nt: TGTGCCAGTAGTGTACAGGCTACAGCTAACTATGGCTACACCTTC
j_gene: TRBJ1-2
d_gene: .
len: 15
abundance: .
v_gene: TRBV19

CDR3aa: CASSIGLAVSTDTQYF
CDR3nt: TGTGCCAGTAGTATCGGACTAGCGGTGAGCACAGATACGCAGTATTTT
j_gene: TRBJ2-3
d_gene: TRBD2
len: 16
abundance: .
v_gene: TRBV19

CDR3aa: CASKDRGDNSPLHF
CDR3nt: TGTGCCAGCAAAGACAGGGGTGATAATTCACCCCTCCACTTT
j_gene: TRBJ1-6
d_gene: TRBD1
len: 14
abundance: once
v_gene: TRBV2

CDR3aa: CASSSQGGYTF
CDR3nt: TGCGCCAGCAGCTCACAGGGGGGCTACACCTTC
j_gene: TRBJ1-2
d_gene: TRBD1
len: 11
abundance: .
v_gene: TRBV5-1

CDR3aa: CASSLQGARTEAFF
CDR3nt: TGTGCCAGCAGCTTGCAGGGGGCGCGGACTGAAGCTTTCTTT
j_gene: TRBJ1-1
d_gene: TRBD1
len: 14
abundance: once
v_gene: TRBV5-4

CDR3aa: CASSRTGQGQETQYF
CDR3nt: TGCGCCAGCAGCAGAACCGGACAGGGGCAAGAGACCCAGTACTTC
j_gene: TRBJ2-5
d_gene: TRBD1
len: 15
abundance: .
v_gene: TRBV5-1

CDR3aa: CASKGTEKGNSQYF
CDR3nt: TGTGCCAGCAAGGGGACAGAGAAAGGGAACAGTCAGTACTTC
j_gene: TRBJ2-4
d_gene: TRBD1
len: 14
abundance: .
v_gene: TRBV6-6

CDR3aa: CASSLGRGDSGEQYF
CDR3nt: TGTGCCAGCAGCTTAGGGAGGGGGGATTCAGGAGAGCAGTACTTC
j_gene: TRBJ2-7
d_gene: .
len: 15
abundance: .
v_gene: TRBV5-4

CDR3aa: CASSDPGGGNQPQHF
CDR3nt: TGTGCCAGCAGTGATCCGGGGGGTGGCAATCAGCCCCAGCATTTT
j_gene: TRBJ1-5
d_gene: .
len: 15
abundance: .
v_gene: TRBV6-1

CDR3aa: CASSHIGTSGEETQYF
CDR3nt: TGCGCCAGCAGCCATATCGGGACTAGCGGTGAAGAGACCCAGTACTTC
j_gene: TRBJ2-5
d_gene: TRBD2
len: 16
abundance: .
v_gene: TRBV4-3

CDR3aa: CASSLGGREGGEKLFF
CDR3nt: TGTGCCAGCAGCTTGGGTGGCAGGGAGGGTGGGGAAAAACTGTTTTTT
j_gene: TRBJ1-4
d_gene: .
len: 16
abundance: .
v_gene: TRBV5-6

CDR3aa: CASSPKRKGGGRDTQYF
CDR3nt: TGTGCCAGCAGCCCAAAAAGAAAAGGAGGGGGCAGAGATACGCAGTATTTT
j_gene: TRBJ2-3
d_gene: .
len: 17
abundance: .
v_gene: TRBV27

CDR3aa: CASRSSRLWGPDTGELFF
CDR3nt: TGTGCCAGTAGATCCAGTAGGCTTTGGGGGCCTGACACCGGGGAGCTGTTTTTT
j_gene: TRBJ2-2
d_gene: .
len: 18
abundance: once
v_gene: TRBV19